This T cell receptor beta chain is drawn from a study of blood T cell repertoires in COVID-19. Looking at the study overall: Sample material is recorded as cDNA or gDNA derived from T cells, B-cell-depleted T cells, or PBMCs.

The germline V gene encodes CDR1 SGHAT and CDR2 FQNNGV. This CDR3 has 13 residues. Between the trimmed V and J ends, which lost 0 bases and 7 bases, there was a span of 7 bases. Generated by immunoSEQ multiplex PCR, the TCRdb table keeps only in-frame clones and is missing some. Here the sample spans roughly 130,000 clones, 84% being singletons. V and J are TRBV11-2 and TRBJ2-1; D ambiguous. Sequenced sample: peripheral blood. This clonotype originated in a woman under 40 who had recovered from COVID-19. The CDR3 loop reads CASSLDAENEQFF. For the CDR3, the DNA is TGTGCCAGCAGCTTAGACGCCGAGAATGAGCAGTTCTTC.